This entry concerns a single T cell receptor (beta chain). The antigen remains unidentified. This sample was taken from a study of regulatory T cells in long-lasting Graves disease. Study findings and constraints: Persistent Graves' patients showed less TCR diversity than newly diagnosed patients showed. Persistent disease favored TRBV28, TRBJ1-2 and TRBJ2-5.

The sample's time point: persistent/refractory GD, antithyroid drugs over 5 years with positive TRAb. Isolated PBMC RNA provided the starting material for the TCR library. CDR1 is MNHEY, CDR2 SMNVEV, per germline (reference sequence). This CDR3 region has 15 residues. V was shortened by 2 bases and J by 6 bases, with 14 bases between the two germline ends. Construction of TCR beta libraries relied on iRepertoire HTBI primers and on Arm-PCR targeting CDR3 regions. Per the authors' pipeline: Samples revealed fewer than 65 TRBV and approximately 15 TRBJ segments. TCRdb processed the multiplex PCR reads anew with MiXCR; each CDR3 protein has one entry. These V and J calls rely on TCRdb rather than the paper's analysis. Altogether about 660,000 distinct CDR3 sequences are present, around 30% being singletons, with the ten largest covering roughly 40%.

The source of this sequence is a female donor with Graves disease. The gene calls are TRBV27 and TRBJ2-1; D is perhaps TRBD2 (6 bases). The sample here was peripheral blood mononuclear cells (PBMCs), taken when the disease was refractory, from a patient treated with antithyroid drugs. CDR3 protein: CASSLISPAGNEQFF. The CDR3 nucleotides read TGTGCCAGCAGTTTAATATCCCCAGCGGGCAATGAGCAGTTCTTC.